This TCR beta chain was captured by sequencing in a study of cytomegalovirus exposure and HLA in healthy donors. Study observations and caveats: A later analysis reported that several of the most significant clusters appeared to be linked to common viral pathogens, among them Epstein-Barr virus. Later analysis showed most CMV-associated TCR beta chains appearing HLA-restricted.

Notes on this clone: The target antigen is unknown.

The CDR3 spans 15 residues. CDR1 is SGHTA, CDR2 FQGNSA, per germline. V lost 1 base, J lost 4 bases, and 13 bases lay in between. The study sampled nominally healthy donors, though unrecorded immune exposures were likely. The PCR ran on 60 Vbeta and 13 Jbeta primers. Produced via immunoSEQ multiplex PCR; TCRdb's table is partial and in-frame only. The sample carries some 120,000 clones, roughly four fifths recorded once. The sequencing input was PBMCs. The chain uses TRBV7-2 and TRBJ1-2, with D possibly matching TRBD1 (5 bases). The sequence came from a woman in her thirties or forties in good health and CMV-seronegative. The CDR3 DNA reads as TGTGCCAGCAGCTTAGATCGGTGGGGGGGCTATGGCTACACCTTC. This encodes CASSLDRWGGYGYTF.